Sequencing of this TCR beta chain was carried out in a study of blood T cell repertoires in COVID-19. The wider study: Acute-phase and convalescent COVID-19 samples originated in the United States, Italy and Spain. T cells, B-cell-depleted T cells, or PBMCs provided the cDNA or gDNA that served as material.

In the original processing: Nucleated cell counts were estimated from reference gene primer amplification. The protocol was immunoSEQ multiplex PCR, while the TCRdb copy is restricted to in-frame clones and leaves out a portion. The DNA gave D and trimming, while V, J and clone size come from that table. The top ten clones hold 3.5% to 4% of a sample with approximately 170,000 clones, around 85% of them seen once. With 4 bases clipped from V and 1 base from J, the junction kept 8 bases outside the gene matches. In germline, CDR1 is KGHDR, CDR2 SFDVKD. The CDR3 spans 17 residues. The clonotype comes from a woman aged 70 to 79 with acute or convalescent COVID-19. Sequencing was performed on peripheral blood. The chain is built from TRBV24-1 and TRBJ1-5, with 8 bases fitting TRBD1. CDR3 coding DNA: TGTGCCACCAGTGACACCCGGACAGGGCAGAGCAATCAGCCCCAGCATTTT. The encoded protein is CATSDTRTGQSNQPQHF.